This T cell receptor (beta chain) emerged from a study of blood T cell repertoires in COVID-19. Participants came from about two dozen US areas, aged about 18 to 89 years. TCRdb keeps only in-frame clones here, not all; method: immunoSEQ multiplex PCR. Of approximately 150,000 clones in the sample, about 87% are singletons; the top ten hold approximately 4%. The receptor was isolated from a middle-aged man in a cohort exposed to, infected with or recovered from COVID-19 (not recorded which). The sequenced material came from PBMCs or T cells enriched from blood (not recorded which).

In DNA, the CDR3 is TGTGCCAGCAGCACCAACGACAGGGCTATTACTGAAGCTTTCTTT. This codes for CASSTNDRAITEAFF. This chain connects TRBV5-8 to TRBJ1-1, with TRBD1 matching 7 bases. J gave up 5 bases and V 4 bases, and 11 bases lay outside the gene matches. The length of the CDR3 is 15 residues. Germline loops: CDR1 SGHTS, CDR2 YDEGEE.